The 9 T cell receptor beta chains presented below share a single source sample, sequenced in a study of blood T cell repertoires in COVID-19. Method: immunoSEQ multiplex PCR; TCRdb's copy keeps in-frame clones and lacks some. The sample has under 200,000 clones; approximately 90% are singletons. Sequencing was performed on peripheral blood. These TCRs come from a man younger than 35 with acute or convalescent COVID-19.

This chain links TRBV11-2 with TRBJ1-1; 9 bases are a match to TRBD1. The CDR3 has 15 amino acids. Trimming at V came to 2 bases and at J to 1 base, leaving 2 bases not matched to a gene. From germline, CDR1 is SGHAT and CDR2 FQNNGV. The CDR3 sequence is CASSLRTGENTEAFF. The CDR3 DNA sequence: TGTGCCAGCAGCTTAAGGACAGGGGAGAACACTGAAGCTTTCTTT. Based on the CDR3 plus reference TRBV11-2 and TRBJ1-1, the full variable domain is EAGVAQSPRYKIIEKRQSVAFWCNPISGHATLYWYQQILGQGPKLLIQFQNNGVVDDSQLPKDRFSAERLKGVDSTLKIQPAKLEDSAVYLCASSLRTGENTEAFFGQGTRLTVV.

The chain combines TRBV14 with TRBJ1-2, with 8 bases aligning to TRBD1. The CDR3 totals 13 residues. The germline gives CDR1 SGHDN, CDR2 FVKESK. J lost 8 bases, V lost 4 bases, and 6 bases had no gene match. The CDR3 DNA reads TGTGCCAGCAGCCCCCAGGACAGGGCCGGCTACACCTTC. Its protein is CASSPQDRAGYTF.

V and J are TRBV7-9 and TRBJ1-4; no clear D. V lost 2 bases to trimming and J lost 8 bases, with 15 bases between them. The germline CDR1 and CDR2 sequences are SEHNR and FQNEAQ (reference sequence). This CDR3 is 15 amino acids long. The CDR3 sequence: CASSLLGGFEEKLFF. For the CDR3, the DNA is TGTGCCAGCAGCTTACTAGGCGGGTTCGAGGAAAAACTGTTTTTT.

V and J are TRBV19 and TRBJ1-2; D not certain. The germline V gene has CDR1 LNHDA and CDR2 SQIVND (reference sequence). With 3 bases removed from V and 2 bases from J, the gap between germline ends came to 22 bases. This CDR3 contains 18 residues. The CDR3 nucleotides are TGTGCCAGTAGTATTCGATCGGGTGCAGGAGGAAGAAACTATGGCTACACCTTC. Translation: CASSIRSGAGGRNYGYTF.

CDR3: CASSPPTGGGYTEAFF. The CDR3 bases are TGTGCCAGCTCACCACCGACAGGGGGTGGGTACACTGAAGCTTTCTTT. The chain combines TRBV18 with TRBJ1-1; 9 bases fit TRBD1. Germline CDR1 and CDR2: KGHSH and LQKENI. CDR3 length: 16 residues. Trimming took 0 bases from V and 3 from J; bases not matched to a gene: 5.

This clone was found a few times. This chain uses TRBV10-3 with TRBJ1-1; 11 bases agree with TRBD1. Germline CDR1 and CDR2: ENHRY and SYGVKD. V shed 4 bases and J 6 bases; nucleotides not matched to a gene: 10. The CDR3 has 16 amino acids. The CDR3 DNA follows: TGTGCCATCAGTGCCTTTTCGGGACAGGGGGGTCCTGAAGCTTTCTTT. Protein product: CAISAFSGQGGPEAFF.

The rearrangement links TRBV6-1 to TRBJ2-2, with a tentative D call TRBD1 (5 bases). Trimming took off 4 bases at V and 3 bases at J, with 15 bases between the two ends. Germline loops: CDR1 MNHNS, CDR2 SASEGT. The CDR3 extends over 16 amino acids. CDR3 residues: CASSGPLGPYTGELFF. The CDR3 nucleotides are TGTGCCAGCAGTGGCCCGCTGGGGCCCTACACCGGGGAGCTGTTTTTT.

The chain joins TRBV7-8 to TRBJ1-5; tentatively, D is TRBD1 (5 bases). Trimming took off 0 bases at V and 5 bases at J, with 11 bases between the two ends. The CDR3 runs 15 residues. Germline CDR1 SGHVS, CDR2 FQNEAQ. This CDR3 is CASSLALRGDQPQHF. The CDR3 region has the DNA TGTGCCAGCAGCTTAGCGCTAAGGGGTGATCAGCCCCAGCATTTT.

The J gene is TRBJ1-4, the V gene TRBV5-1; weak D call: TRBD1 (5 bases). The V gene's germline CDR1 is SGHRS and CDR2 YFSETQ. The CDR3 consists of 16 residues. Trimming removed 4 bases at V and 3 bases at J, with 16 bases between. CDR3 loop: CASSPRWGGSNEKLFF. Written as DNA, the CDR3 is TGCGCCAGCAGCCCCAGATGGGGGGGTTCTAATGAAAAACTGTTTTTT.